This T cell receptor (beta chain) stems from a study of shared clonotypes between healthy human individuals (dated by TCRdb to about 2020). Background for the entire study: The cohort included a few men and a couple of women between 18 and 49 years of age. To increase sequencing depth and limit assay-specific biases, different laboratories used diverse techniques to prepare libraries and sequence TCR repertoires. Each donor's leukapheresis produced roughly between roughly 0.85 and 10 billion PBMCs. Per donor, three plates each were used for CD4 naive and CD4 memory, two for CD8 naive, and one for CD8 memory. To estimate repertoire size and how much clonotype sharing occurs between individuals, the study deeply sequenced the blood TCR repertoires of roughly 5 healthy adults. Beyond this particular receptor, the publication reports: Sampling was restricted to blood, and TCR repertoires in tissue are likely to differ from TCR repertoires in blood. Even with the large sequencing depth, rarefaction of the sorted-subset datasets indicated that sequencing was incomplete. Because the study included a small number of donors, the genetic and exposure-history diversity represented was limited. Pairwise subsampling indicated that sequencing depth was expected to affect the degree of clonotype sharing among donors. When several donors were compared, the shared fraction of clonotypes was roughly 4.8% for naive CD4, 3.5% to 4% for naive CD8, 2.3% for memory CD4, and 0.4% for memory CD8. Higher generation probabilities were observed for clonotypes shared by all four sorted-subset donors than for non-shared clonotypes. Estimated clonotype richness was generally larger for naive than for memory subsets.

With regard to this clone: The clone's antigen remains unknown. No qualities accompany the bases; no much larger clone lies one base away.

V is pared back by 0 bases and J by 4 bases, with 13 bases lying between the germline termini. Taken from the germline V gene, the CDR1 and CDR2 loops are LGHNA and YSLEER. The CDR3 holds 17 amino acids from the cysteine to the phenylalanine. CDR3 DNA only is kept here, 51 bases in frame from base 1. The donors were healthy, HIV-negative adults who had no recently reported acute infections or vaccinations. Every donor was a Caucasian adult residing in Nashville, Tennessee, USA. CD4+ T cells were enriched by magnetic negative selection, after which naive cells were positively selected on CD45RA and the negative fraction was taken as the memory subset. Blood was obtained by leukapheresis, after which PBMCs were separated by Ficoll-Histopaque density gradient centrifugation and cryopreserved in liquid nitrogen vapor phase. Analytical flow cytometry was used to check the purity and quantity of every magnetically sorted T cell population. Each sorted fraction had its genomic DNA isolated and then quantified by UV absorbance on a Nanodrop 2000c.

TCR CDR3 regions were amplified from genomic DNA by multiplex PCR using the deep immunoSEQ assay. Extracted genomic DNA from each cell subset was spread evenly across all wells of several immunoSEQ 96-well plates, with each plate serving as a replicate. For sorted subsets, roughly 200 ng genomic DNA, equal to about 30,000 T cell genomes, was loaded into each replicate PCR. Purified libraries were measured with a Qubit 3.0 fluorometer, size-checked on a Bioanalyzer 2100, and measured again with the KAPA Library Quantification kit. Every immunoSEQ 96-well plate was sequenced on a separate single-read 150-cycle Illumina NextSeq 550 flow cell. The paper's processing steps were these. The immunoSEQ output contained only junctional sequences without quality scores, so filtering could not match that applied to full-length reads. To assign V/J genes and CDR3, sequences were annotated against IMGT germline references using PyIR, a Python wrapper for IgBLAST v1.9. Reads were removed for weak V/J assignments (E-value above 1e-6), missing CDR3, stop codons, out-of-frame junctions, or ambiguous translated residues. A V3J clonotype was defined by an identical inferred V gene, J gene, and CDR3 amino acid sequence. The percentage overlap between two repertoires was calculated by dividing the number of shared unique clonotypes by the size of the smaller repertoire. RTK rarefaction, the Chao1 estimator, and Recon v2.1 estimates of unobserved clonotypes were used to assess repertoire richness. Generation probabilities for all TCRbeta clonotypes obtained by the gDNA method from a few donors were computed using OLGA. TCRdb stores this immuneACCESS table with in-frame sequences only. Part of the clones is absent; in the studies checked, under half of the shortfall reflects unresolved V genes, and no reason is known for the rest. That table supplies the V and J calls and clone size; D and trimming were determined from the DNA. This sample holds 2,500,000 or so clones; 85% to 95% were observed only once. Clones ranked in the top ten supply roughly 0.13% of the sample.

This clonotype was sampled from a man between 18 and 29 years old in good health. The chain links TRBV4-3 with TRBJ2-6, and possibly TRBD1, on 7 matching bases. The specimen was naive CD4+ T cells sorted from blood. In the paper's terms, the cell subset or site label means: CD45RA+ positively selected. The CDR3 has the sequence CASSQDQGGSGANVLTF. The DNA sequence reads TGCGCCAGCAGCCAAGATCAGGGGGGTTCAGGGGCCAACGTCCTGACTTTC.